This T cell receptor (beta chain) was obtained from a study of blood T cell repertoires in COVID-19. Repertoires were generated with immunoSEQ multiplex PCR, while TCRdb's copy carries only in-frame clones and drops some. The table shows about 160,000 clones, with approximately 86% occurring only once. This sequence was found in a woman aged 60 to 75 who had recovered from COVID-19. The sample taken for sequencing was peripheral blood.

CDR3 amino acids: CASSLNSGGASGELFF. The CDR3 DNA follows: TGTGCCAGCAGCTTAAATTCGGGGGGAGCAAGCGGGGAGCTGTTTTTT. The V call is TRBV7-3, the J call TRBJ2-2; 7 nucleotides agree with TRBD2. V shed 1 base, J shed 7 bases, and the junction held 9 bases outside the gene matches. The CDR3 has 16 amino acids. CDR1 and CDR2 (germline): SGHTA, FQGTGA.